This entry features one T cell receptor (beta chain) sequence. Per the authors' pipeline: Estimation of nucleated cell counts was performed using reference gene primer amplification. Sequenced by immunoSEQ multiplex PCR; TCRdb stores in-frame clones only, minus some. D and trimming were read from the DNA, whereas the V and J calls and clone size are those reported in that table. The sample has tens of thousands of clones, 80% to 90% seen once. The CDR3 runs to 14 residues. From germline, CDR1 is SQVTM and CDR2 ANQGSEA. Trimming at V came to 5 bases and at J to 6 bases, leaving 8 bases not matched to a gene. The data originate from a study of blood T cell repertoires in COVID-19.

The chain combines TRBV29-1 with TRBJ2-1; 9 bases map to TRBD2. This TCR came from a man aged 50-59 years with active COVID-19. Sequencing input: peripheral blood. DNA for the CDR3: TGCAGCGTTCATTTAGCGGGAGTAGGCAATGAGCAGTTCTTC. It codes for CSVHLAGVGNEQFF.